The 7 T cell receptor beta chains listed next were all sequenced from one sample in a study of T-cell reconstitution after alpha-beta-depleted transplantation in children. Unique molecular identifiers were incorporated into the prepared TCRbeta library. From the PCR reads, TCRdb called clonotypes with MiXCR, one entry per CDR3 protein. The table shows 800,000 to 1,000,000 distinct CDR3 sequences, with about 31% occurring only once. The specimen comprised PBMCs, mostly from graft donor cells, sampled 360 days after TCRalphabeta/CD19-depleted stem cell transplant. All receptors come from a boy in the first two years of life who had a stem cell transplant for SCID, so the T cells may come from the graft donor.

The CDR3 here is CASVDGRILAKNIQYF. In DNA, the CDR3 is TGTGCCAGCGTGGACGGAAGAATTCTAGCCAAAAACATTCAGTACTTC. This chain links TRBV28 with TRBJ2-4; D call uncertain. The CDR3 sequence is 16 residues long. CDR1 is MDHEN, CDR2 SYDVKM, per germline. The V gene lost 8 bases and the J gene lost 0 bases, with 17 bases spanning the gap.

This clonotype appeared many times. This chain uses TRBV28 with TRBJ2-5; D is undetermined. The CDR3 loop spans 13 amino acids. V lost 3 bases and J 4 bases, leaving 9 bases between the germline ends. The germline V gene has CDR1 MDHEN and CDR2 SYDVKM. The CDR3 DNA follows: TGTGCCAGCAGTTTCCATATAATAGAGACCCAGTACTTC. Its protein product is CASSFHIIETQYF.

This chain joins TRBV7-8 and TRBJ2-3; D might be TRBD1 or TRBD2, each matching 5 bases. Germline assignment: CDR1 SGHVS and CDR2 FQNEAQ. Trimming took 1 base from V and 3 from J, leaving 17 bases between them. The CDR3 sequence is 17 residues long. CDR3 region: CASSLDFRGRWTDTQYF. CDR3 DNA: TGTGCCAGCAGCTTAGATTTCCGGGGACGGTGGACAGATACGCAGTATTTT.

A few counts support this clonotype. The genes are TRBV4-1 and TRBJ1-6, with D uncertain. From germline, CDR1 is MGHRA and CDR2 YSYEKL. Trimming pared 3 bases from V and 6 bases from J, leaving 3 bases between. This CDR3 has 12 residues. The CDR3 is CASSQPNSPLHF. DNA for the CDR3: TGCGCCAGCAGCCAGCCTAATTCACCCCTCCACTTT.

This clonotype was detected once. In DNA, the CDR3 is TGTGCCACCAGTTTCGGGGGGAGTCGTGGTGAAAAACTGTTTTTT. Protein product: CATSFGGSRGEKLFF. This rearrangement joins TRBV15 to TRBJ1-4; a possible D gene is TRBD1 (5 bases). V was pared by 6 bases and J by 7 bases, with 18 bases between. The germline gives CDR1 LNHNV, CDR2 YYDKDF (reference sequence). The CDR3 extends over 15 amino acids.

V is TRBV30 and J is TRBJ1-4; TRBD1 matches at 7 bases. V lost 0 bases to trimming and J lost 8 bases; unmatched junction nucleotides: 9. The CDR3 loop spans 15 amino acids. From germline, CDR1 is GTSNPN and CDR2 SVGIG (reference sequence). The CDR3 coding sequence is TGTGCCTGGAGTGTAGCGAGGGGGCGAGGGGAAAAACTGTTTTTT. Its protein product is CAWSVARGRGEKLFF.

This clonotype was counted a few times. J is TRBJ1-5 and V is TRBV20-1, with D maybe TRBD1 (5 bases). CDR3 size: 12 residues. V was clipped by 3 bases and J by 4 bases, with 7 bases between them. CDR1 DFQATT and CDR2 SNEGSKA come from the germline V gene (reference sequence). In DNA, the CDR3 is TGCAGTGCTAGTAAGGGGAATCAGCCCCAGCATTTT. Translated, it gives CSASKGNQPQHF.